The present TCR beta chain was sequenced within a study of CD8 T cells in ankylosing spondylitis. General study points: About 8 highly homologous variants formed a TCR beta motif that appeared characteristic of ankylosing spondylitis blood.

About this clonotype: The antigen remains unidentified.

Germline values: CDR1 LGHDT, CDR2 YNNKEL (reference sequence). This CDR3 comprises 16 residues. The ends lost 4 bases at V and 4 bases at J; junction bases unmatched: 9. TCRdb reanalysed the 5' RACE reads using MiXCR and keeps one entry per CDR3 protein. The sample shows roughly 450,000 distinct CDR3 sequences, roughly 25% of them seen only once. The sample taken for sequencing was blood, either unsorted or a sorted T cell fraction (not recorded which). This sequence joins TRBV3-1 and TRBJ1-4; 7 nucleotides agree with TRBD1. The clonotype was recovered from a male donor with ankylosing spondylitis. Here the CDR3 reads CASSRGPGQFNEKLFF. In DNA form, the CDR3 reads TGTGCCAGCAGCCGAGGACCGGGACAGTTTAATGAAAAACTGTTTTTT.